This entry is about one TCR beta chain. Its antigen is unknown. These data come from a study of OX40 agonist ivuxolimab in advanced cancers. Study at large: Every 2 weeks, ivuxolimab was infused into the patients intravenously at between 0.01 and 10 mg/kg. Study-level results: Among the lowest levels of clonal expansion were found in partial responders at 0.1-3.0 mg/kg. Both CD4+ and CD8+ T cell populations in blood had undergone clonal expansion by week 6 at 0.1 to 3.0 mg/kg.

Only in-frame clones appear in the TCRdb table, and some are missing; sequencing was by immunoSEQ multiplex PCR. This table has some 73,000 clones, over 80% appearing once. Sampling of blood occurred at baseline, cycle 4 day 1, and cycle 7 day 1. The V gene end was trimmed by 5 bases and the J gene end by 1 base; junction bases not matched to a gene: 4. The CDR3 covers 14 residues. CDR1 SEHNR and CDR2 FQNEAQ come from the germline V gene (reference sequence). The rearrangement links TRBV7-9 to TRBJ2-5; 7 positions agree with TRBD2. The receptor was isolated from an adult with an advanced solid tumor such as melanoma, head and neck, liver or kidney cancer. The sequenced sample was CD4+ or CD8+ T cells sorted from blood, obtained in a trial of the OX40 agonist ivuxolimab. The CDR3 loop reads CASSTPGGQETQYF. DNA of the CDR3: TGTGCCAGCAGCACCCCGGGGGGCCAAGAGACCCAGTACTTC. Drawing the rest from reference TRBV7-9 and TRBJ2-5, the complete variable domain is DTGVSQNPRHKITKRGQNVTFRCDPISEHNRLYWYRQTLGQGPEFLTYFQNEAQLEKSRLLSDRFSAERPKGSFSTLEIQRTEQGDSAMYLCASSTPGGQETQYFGPGTRLLVL.